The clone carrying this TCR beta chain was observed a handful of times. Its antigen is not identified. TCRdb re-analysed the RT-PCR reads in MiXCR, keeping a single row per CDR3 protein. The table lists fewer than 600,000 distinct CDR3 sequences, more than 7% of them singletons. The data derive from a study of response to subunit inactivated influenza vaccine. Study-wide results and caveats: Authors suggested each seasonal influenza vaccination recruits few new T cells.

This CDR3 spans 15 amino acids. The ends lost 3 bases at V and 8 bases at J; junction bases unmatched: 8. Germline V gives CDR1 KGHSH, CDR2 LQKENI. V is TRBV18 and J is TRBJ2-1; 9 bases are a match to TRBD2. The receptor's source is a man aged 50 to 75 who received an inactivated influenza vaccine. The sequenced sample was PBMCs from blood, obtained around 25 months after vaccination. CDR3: CASSPPMTSGDEQFF. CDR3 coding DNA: TGTGCCAGCTCACCTCCCATGACTAGCGGTGATGAGCAGTTCTTC.